Below are 10 T cell receptor beta chains sequenced from a single sample in a study of blood T cell repertoires in COVID-19 (dated by TCRdb to about 2020). Library construction relied on the immunoSEQ multiplex PCR assay. TCRdb took this table from immuneACCESS and kept in-frame rearrangements with V and J called. Such tables lack part of the clones; where checked against another copy, unresolved V genes explain under half of the gap, and the rest is unexplained. The sample records some 310,000 clones, about nine tenths of which are singletons. Over 9% of the sample belongs to the ten largest clones. Sequenced material: PBMCs or T cells enriched from blood (not recorded which). The receptors were gathered from a woman under 40 who had recovered from COVID-19.

The V and J genes are TRBV18 and TRBJ2-7; maybe TRBD1 (5 bases). Germline CDR1 reads KGHSH; CDR2 reads LQKENI. V was shortened by 4 bases and J by 5 bases, with 9 bases between the two germline ends. The CDR3 contains 12 residues. The CDR3 loop is CASSLQGDEQYF. The CDR3 DNA is TGTGCCAGCTCACTTCAAGGGGACGAGCAGTACTTC.

The chain links TRBV4-1 to TRBJ1-2, with 7 bases matching TRBD1. The CDR3 is made up of 15 amino acids. CDR1 and CDR2 from the germline V gene are MGHRA and YSYEKL. V trimming: 3 bases; J trimming: 4 bases; junction bases outside the gene matches: 8. Here the CDR3 DNA reads TGCGCCAGCAGCCAGCCGGGACAGCGATTCTATGGCTACACCTTC. It specifies CASSQPGQRFYGYTF.

The genes are TRBV5-1 and TRBJ1-3, with D maybe TRBD1 (5 bases). V was trimmed by 4 bases and J by 0 bases, leaving 11 bases between them. The CDR3 runs to 15 residues. Germline values: CDR1 SGHRS, CDR2 YFSETQ. CDR3 in amino acids: CASSPDTSSGNTIYF. The CDR3 DNA is TGCGCCAGCAGCCCGGACACCAGCTCTGGAAACACCATATATTTT.

The chain carries TRBV9 and TRBJ1-2; D is unresolved. Trimming pared 0 bases from V and 8 bases from J, leaving 8 bases between. This CDR3 spans 12 amino acids. CDR1 and CDR2 from the germline V gene are SGDLS and YYNGEE. DNA for the CDR3: TGTGCCAGCAGCGTAGGTGCCCGGGGCTACACCTTC. Its translation is CASSVGARGYTF.

J is TRBJ2-3 and V is TRBV7-9; 7 bases align to TRBD2. CDR3 length: 18 amino acids. Germline V gives CDR1 SEHNR, CDR2 FQNEAQ (reference sequence). The V gene end was trimmed by 5 bases and the J gene end by 6 bases; junction bases not matched to a gene: 20. The CDR3 reads CASSGVEREGLLEDTQYF. CDR3 in DNA: TGTGCCAGCAGCGGAGTTGAAAGGGAGGGCCTACTCGAGGATACGCAGTATTTT.

The rearrangement joins TRBV13 to TRBJ1-1; D is undetermined. CDR1 is PRHDT and CDR2 is FYEKMQ in the germline V gene (reference sequence). The CDR3 loop spans 14 amino acids. V lost 4 bases, J lost 6 bases, and 15 bases lay in between. CDR3 nucleotide sequence: TGTGCCAGCAGCTCGTCCGCGGGAAAATCTGAAGCTTTCTTT. Residues: CASSSSAGKSEAFF.

Concerning this clone: The same CDR3 can be traced to other DNA sequences in this sample. In DNA form, the CDR3 reads TGTGCCAGCAGTCTAACTAGCACAGATACGCAGTATTTT. Translating gives CASSLTSTDTQYF. V and J are TRBV4-2 and TRBJ2-3, with unresolved D. The length of the CDR3 is 13 residues. Germline-derived CDR1 and CDR2 are LGHNA and YNFKEQ. Trimming stripped 6 bases from V and 0 bases from J, with 7 bases between.

This chain links TRBV2 with TRBJ1-2, with 8 bases that match TRBD1. The CDR3 is 14 amino acids. CDR1 SNHLY and CDR2 FYNNEI come from the germline V gene. The CDR3 DNA sequence: TGTGTCACAGCAAGGTCGCAGGGGGCGGGAGGCTACACCTTC. This encodes CVTARSQGAGGYTF.

This clone was counted a single time. The chain links TRBV10-3 to TRBJ2-1; 10 nucleotides line up with TRBD2. The V and J ends lost 0 bases and 5 bases, in that order; junction bases with no gene match: 13. The germline CDR1 and CDR2 sequences are ENHRY and SYGVKD. The CDR3 consists of 19 residues. CDR3: CAISESVGTSDLRHNEQFF. DNA of the CDR3: TGTGCCATCAGTGAGTCGGTAGGGACTAGCGATCTACGGCACAATGAGCAGTTCTTC.

This clone was observed once. CDR3 bases: TGTGCCAGCAGCGCCTCAACAGGGGTCTCCTACGAGCAGTACTTC. Translating gives CASSASTGVSYEQYF. The V gene is TRBV9, the J gene TRBJ2-7; 7 nucleotides match TRBD1. The J segment lost 0 bases and the V segment lost 3 bases, leaving 6 bases of the junction unmatched. This CDR3 has 15 residues. Per germline, CDR1 SGDLS and CDR2 YYNGEE.